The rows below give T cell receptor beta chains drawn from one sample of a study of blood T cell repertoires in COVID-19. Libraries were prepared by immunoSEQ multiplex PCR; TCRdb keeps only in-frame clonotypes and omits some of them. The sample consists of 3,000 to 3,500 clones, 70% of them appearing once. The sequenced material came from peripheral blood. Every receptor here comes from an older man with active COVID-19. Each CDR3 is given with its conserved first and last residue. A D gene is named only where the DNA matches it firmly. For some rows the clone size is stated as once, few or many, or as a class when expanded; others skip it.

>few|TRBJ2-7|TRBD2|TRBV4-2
TGTGCCAGCAGCCAAGATGGCGGGCGGGAGGCGTACTTC
CASSQDGGREAYF
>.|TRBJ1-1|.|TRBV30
TGTGCCTGGAGCCTAGGGGACACTGAAGCTTTCTTT
CAWSLGDTEAFF
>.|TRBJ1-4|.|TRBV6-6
TGTGCCAGCAGCCCGGTAGGCGGGCTGTTTTTT
CASSPVGGLFF
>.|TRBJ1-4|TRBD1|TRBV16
TGTGCCAGCTCACAGCGACAGGGGGGTGAAAAACTGTTTTTT
CASSQRQGGEKLFF
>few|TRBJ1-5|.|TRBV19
TGTGCCAGTATAGAGGGCGGATCGAATCAGCCCCAGCATTTT
CASIEGGSNQPQHF
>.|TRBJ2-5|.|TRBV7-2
TGTGCCAGCAGCCAAGGACAGCAAGAGACCCAGTACTTC
CASSQGQQETQYF
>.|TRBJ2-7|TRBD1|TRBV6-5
TGTGCCAGCAGTTACTCGAAGGGGACAGGGAGCAACGAGCAGTACTTC
CASSYSKGTGSNEQYF
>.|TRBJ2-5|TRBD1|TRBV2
TGTGCCAGCAGTGAGGCATCAGGGGGTCGGGAGACCCAGTACTTC
CASSEASGGRETQYF
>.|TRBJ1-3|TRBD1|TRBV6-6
TGTGCCAGCAGTTACTCGGACAGGCGCTCTGGAAACACCATATATTTT
CASSYSDRRSGNTIYF
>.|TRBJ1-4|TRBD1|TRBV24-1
TGTGCCACCAGTGATTTTGTATACGGGGGCAGTGGGACAGAAGAAAAACTGTTTTTT
CATSDFVYGGSGTEEKLFF
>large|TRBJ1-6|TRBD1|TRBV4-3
TGCGCCAGCAGCCATGAGGGACAGGGCTCACCCCTCCACTTT
CASSHEGQGSPLHF
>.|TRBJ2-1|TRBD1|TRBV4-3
TGCGCCAGCAGCCATATAGGGGGCGGGTGGTACAATGAGCAGTTCTTC
CASSHIGGGWYNEQFF
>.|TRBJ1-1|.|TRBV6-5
TGTGCCAGCAATGCAGACAGAAGGAACACTGAAGCTTTCTTT
CASNADRRNTEAFF
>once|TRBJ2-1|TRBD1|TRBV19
TGTGCCACTCAAGACCGGGACAGGTTGGGCAATGAGCAGTTCTTC
CATQDRDRLGNEQFF
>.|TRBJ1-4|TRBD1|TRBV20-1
TGCAGTGCTAGTGACGGGACAGGGCACGAAAAACTGTTTTTT
CSASDGTGHEKLFF
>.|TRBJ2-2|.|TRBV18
TGTGCCAGCTCCTCGGACGGAGGACCCCGATACACCGGGGAGCTGTTTTTT
CASSSDGGPRYTGELFF
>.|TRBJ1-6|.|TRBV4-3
TGCGCCAGCAGCCAAGATCCTGGTGGGAGGACCTATAATTCACCCCTCCACTTT
CASSQDPGGRTYNSPLHF
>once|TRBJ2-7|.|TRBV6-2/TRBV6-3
TGTGCCAGCAGTGGACACCTCCAGGGATCATACGAGCAGTACTTC
CASSGHLQGSYEQYF
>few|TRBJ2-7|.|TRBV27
TGTGCCAGCAGTCACTCGACAGGCCACGAGCAGTACTTC
CASSHSTGHEQYF
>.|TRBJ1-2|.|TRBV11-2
TGTGCCAGCAGCCCCGTTCCCAACTATGGCTACACCTTC
CASSPVPNYGYTF
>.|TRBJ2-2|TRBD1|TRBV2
TGTGCCAGCGGCGACAGGGGGAACACCGGGGAGCTGTTTTTT
CASGDRGNTGELFF
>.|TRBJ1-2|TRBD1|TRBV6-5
TGTGCCAGCAGTTACGGACAGGGAGTTAACTATGGCTACACCTTC
CASSYGQGVNYGYTF
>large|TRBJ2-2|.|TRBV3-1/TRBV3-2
TGTGCCAGCAGCCTAGGGGACACCGGGGAGCTGTTTTTT
CASSLGDTGELFF
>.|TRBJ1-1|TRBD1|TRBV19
TGTGCCAGTACCGAGAGGGGGCTAAGGAATACTGAAGCTTTCTTT
CASTERGLRNTEAFF
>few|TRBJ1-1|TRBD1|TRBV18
TGTGCCAGCTCACTCGGGGGACAGGGCGACACTGAAGCTTTCTTT
CASSLGGQGDTEAFF
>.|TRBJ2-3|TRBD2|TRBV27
TGTGCCAGCAGTTTTCGGGCGCCCATTACTAGCGGGGGGGCCCTCGCAGATACGCAGTATTTT
CASSFRAPITSGGALADTQYF
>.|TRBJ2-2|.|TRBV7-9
TGTGCCAGCAGCTTCCGTGCGCCGAGCGGGGAGCTGTTTTTT
CASSFRAPSGELFF
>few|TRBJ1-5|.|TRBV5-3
TGTGCCAGAAGCTTGGCGGGACACAACAGGAGCAATCAGCCCCAGCATTTT
CARSLAGHNRSNQPQHF
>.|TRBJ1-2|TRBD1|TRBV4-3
TGCGCCAGCAGCCAGGCCCAGGGGGGATTCTATGGCTACACCTTC
CASSQAQGGFYGYTF
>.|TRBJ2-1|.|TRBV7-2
TGTGCCAGCAGCTTTCGACAGGCATACAATGAGCAGTTCTTC
CASSFRQAYNEQFF
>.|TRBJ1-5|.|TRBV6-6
TGTGCCAGCTCCCTAGGGCGGGATAGCAATCAGCCCCAGCATTTT
CASSLGRDSNQPQHF
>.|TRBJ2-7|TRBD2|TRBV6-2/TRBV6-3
TGTGCCAGCAGCCTAGCGGGAGTTCCCTACGAGCAGTACTTC
CASSLAGVPYEQYF
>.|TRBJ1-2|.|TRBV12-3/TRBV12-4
TGTGCCAGCAGCCCCAACAGGGTCGATGGCTACACCTTC
CASSPNRVDGYTF
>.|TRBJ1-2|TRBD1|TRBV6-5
TGTGCCAGCAGTTACTCCACAGGGGCGGGTGGCTACACCTTC
CASSYSTGAGGYTF
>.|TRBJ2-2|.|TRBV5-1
TGCGCCAGCAGCTTGGTTGGCGGGGTCTTTAACACCGGGGAGCTGTTTTTT
CASSLVGGVFNTGELFF
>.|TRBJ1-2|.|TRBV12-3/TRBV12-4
TGTGCCAGCAGTTTACGGCGGTTCTATGGCTACACCTTC
CASSLRRFYGYTF
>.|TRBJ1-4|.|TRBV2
TGTGCCAGCAGTACAGGGAGTAATGAAAAACTGTTTTTT
CASSTGSNEKLFF